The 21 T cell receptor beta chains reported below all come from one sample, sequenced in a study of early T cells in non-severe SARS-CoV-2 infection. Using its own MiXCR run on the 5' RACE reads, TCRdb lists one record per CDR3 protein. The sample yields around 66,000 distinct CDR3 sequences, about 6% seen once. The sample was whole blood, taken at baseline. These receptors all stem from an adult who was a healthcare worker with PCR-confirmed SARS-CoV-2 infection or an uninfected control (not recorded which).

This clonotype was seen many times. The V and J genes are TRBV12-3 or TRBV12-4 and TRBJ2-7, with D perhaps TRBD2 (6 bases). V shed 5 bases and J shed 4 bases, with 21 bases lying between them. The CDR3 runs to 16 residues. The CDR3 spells CASSPPWESGRYEQYF. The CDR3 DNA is TGTGCCAGCAGTCCCCCGTGGGAAAGCGGGCGGTACGAGCAGTACTTC.

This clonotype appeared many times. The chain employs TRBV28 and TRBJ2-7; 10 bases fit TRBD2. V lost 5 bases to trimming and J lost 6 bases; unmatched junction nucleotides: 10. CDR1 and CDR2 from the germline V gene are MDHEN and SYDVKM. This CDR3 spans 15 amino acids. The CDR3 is CASSPPGLAPPEQYF. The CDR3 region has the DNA TGTGCCAGCAGTCCTCCGGGACTAGCGCCACCCGAGCAGTACTTC.

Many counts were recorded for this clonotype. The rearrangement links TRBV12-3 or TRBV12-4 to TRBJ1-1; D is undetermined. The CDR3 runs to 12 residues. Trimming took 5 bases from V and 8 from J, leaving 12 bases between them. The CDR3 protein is CASSPAGLEAFF. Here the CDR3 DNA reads TGTGCCAGCAGTCCCGCTGGGTTAGAAGCTTTCTTT.

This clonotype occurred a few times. CDR3 nucleotides: TGCGCCAGCAGCCAAGAGCGGGTCTACGGGGAGCTGTTTTTT. Its protein is CASSQERVYGELFF. The chain is built from TRBV4-1 and TRBJ2-2, with D possibly matching TRBD2 (5 bases). Germline V gene lookup returns CDR1 MGHRA and CDR2 YSYEKL. The CDR3 sequence is 14 residues long. V was shortened by 0 bases and J by 7 bases, with 9 bases between the two germline ends.

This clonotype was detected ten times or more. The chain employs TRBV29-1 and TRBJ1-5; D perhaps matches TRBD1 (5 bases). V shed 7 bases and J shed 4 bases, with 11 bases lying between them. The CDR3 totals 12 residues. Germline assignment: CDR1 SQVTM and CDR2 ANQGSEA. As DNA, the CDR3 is TGCAGCGCCGGGACTCCGAATCAGCCCCAGCATTTT. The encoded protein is CSAGTPNQPQHF. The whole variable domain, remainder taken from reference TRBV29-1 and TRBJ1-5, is SAVISQKPSRDICQRGTSLTIQCQVDSQVTMMFWYRQQPGQSLTLIATANQGSEATYESGFVIDKFPISRPNLTFSTLTVSNMSPEDSSIYLCSAGTPNQPQHFGDGTRLSIL.

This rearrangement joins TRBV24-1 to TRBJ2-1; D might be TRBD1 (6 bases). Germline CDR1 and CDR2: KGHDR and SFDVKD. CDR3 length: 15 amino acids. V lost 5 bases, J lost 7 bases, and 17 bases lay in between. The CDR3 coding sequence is TGTGCCACCAGTGCTATTAGGGAGAGGGGGAATGAGCAGTTCTTC. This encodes CATSAIRERGNEQFF.

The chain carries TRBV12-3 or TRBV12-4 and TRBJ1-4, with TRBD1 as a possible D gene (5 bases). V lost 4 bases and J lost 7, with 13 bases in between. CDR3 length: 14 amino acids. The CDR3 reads CASSSDVQGEKLFF. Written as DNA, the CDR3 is TGTGCCAGCAGTTCCGACGTTCAGGGTGAAAAACTGTTTTTT.

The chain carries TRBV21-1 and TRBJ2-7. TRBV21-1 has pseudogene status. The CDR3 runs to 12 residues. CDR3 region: CASSARSYEQYF. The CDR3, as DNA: TGTGCCAGCAGCGCCCGTTCCTACGAGCAGTACTTC.

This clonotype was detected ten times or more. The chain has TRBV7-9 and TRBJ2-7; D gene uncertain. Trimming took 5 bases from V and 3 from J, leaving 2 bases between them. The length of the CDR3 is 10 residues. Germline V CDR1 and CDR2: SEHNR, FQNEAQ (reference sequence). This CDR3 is CASSGYEQYF. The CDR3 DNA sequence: TGTGCCAGCAGCGGCTACGAGCAGTACTTC.

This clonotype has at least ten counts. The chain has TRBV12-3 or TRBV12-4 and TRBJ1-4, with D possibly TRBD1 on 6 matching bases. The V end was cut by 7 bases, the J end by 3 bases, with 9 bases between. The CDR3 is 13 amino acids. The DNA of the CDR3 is TGTGCCAGCAAGCAGGGGTCTAATGAAAAACTGTTTTTT. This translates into CASKQGSNEKLFF.

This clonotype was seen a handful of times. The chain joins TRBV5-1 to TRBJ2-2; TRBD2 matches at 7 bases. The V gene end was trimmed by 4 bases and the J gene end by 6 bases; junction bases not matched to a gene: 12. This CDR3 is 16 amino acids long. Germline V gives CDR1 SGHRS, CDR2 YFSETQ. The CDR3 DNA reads TGCGCCAGCAGCGAGCGGGGACTCGTTTCCGCCGGGGAGCTGTTTTTT. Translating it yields CASSERGLVSAGELFF.

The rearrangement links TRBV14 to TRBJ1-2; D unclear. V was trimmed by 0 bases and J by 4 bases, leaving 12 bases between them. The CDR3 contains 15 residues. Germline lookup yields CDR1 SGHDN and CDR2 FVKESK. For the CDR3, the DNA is TGTGCCAGCAGCCAAGAAGATCGGACCGGCTATGGCTACACCTTC. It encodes CASSQEDRTGYGYTF.

CDR3 sequence: CASSWDFQETQYF. The CDR3 region has the DNA TGTGCCAGCAGCTGGGACTTTCAAGAGACCCAGTACTTC. This chain uses TRBV7-3 with TRBJ2-5; possibly TRBD2 for D (6 bases). The CDR3 extends over 13 amino acids. The V gene lost 4 bases and the J gene lost 2 bases, with 8 bases spanning the gap. In germline, CDR1 is SGHTA, CDR2 FQGTGA.

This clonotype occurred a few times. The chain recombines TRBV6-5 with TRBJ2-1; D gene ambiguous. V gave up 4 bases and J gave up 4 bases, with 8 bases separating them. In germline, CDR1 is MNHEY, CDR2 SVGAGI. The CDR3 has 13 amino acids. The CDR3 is CASSLRLYNEQFF. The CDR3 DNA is TGTGCCAGCAGTTTACGCCTTTACAATGAGCAGTTCTTC.

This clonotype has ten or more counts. The CDR3 coding sequence is TGCGCCAGCAGCCAAGAAATAGCGAATTCACCCCTCCACTTT. Protein sequence: CASSQEIANSPLHF. The chain recombines TRBV4-3 with TRBJ1-6; no clear D gene. Trimming took off 0 bases at V and 7 bases at J, with 7 bases between the two ends. Germline loops: CDR1 LGHNA, CDR2 YSLEER. The CDR3 extends over 14 amino acids.

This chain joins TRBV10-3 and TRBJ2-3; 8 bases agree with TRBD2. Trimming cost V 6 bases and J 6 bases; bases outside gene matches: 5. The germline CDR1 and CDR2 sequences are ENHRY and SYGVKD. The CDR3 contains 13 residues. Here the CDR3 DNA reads TGTGCCATCAGGGCACGGGAGGGGGATACGCAGTATTTT. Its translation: CAIRAREGDTQYF.

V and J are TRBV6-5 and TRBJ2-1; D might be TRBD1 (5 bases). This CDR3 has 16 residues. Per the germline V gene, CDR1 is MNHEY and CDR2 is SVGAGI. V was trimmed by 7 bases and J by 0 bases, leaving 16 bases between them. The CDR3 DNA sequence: TGTGCCAGCATGGGGTCAGGGTTTAACTCCTACAATGAGCAGTTCTTC. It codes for CASMGSGFNSYNEQFF.

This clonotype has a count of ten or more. The CDR3 nucleotides are TGTGCCAGCAGCGCCAGGGGGCGTTACACCGGGGAGCTGTTTTTT. Its translation is CASSARGRYTGELFF. The V call is TRBV11-2, the J call TRBJ2-2, with TRBD1 matching over 8 bases. CDR1 is SGHAT, CDR2 FQNNGV, per germline. CDR3 length equals 15 residues. V lost 5 bases, J lost 3 bases, and 5 bases stayed unmatched. The entire variable domain, with the rest obtained from reference TRBV11-2 and TRBJ2-2, is as follows: EAGVAQSPRYKIIEKRQSVAFWCNPISGHATLYWYQQILGQGPKLLIQFQNNGVVDDSQLPKDRFSAERLKGVDSTLKIQPAKLEDSAVYLCASSARGRYTGELFFGEGSRLTVL.

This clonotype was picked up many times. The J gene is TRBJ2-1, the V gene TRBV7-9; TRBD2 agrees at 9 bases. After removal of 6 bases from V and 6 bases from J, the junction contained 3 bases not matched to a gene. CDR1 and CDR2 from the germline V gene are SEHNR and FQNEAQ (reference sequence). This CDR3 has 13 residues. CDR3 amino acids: CASRQGLANEQFF. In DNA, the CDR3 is TGTGCCAGCAGGCAGGGACTAGCCAATGAGCAGTTCTTC.

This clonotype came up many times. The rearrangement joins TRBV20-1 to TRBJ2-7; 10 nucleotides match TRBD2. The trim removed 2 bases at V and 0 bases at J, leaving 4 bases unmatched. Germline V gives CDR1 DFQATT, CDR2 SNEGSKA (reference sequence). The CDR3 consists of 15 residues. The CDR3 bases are TGCAGTGCTAGAAGGACTAGCGGAATCTCCTACGAGCAGTACTTC. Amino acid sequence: CSARRTSGISYEQYF.

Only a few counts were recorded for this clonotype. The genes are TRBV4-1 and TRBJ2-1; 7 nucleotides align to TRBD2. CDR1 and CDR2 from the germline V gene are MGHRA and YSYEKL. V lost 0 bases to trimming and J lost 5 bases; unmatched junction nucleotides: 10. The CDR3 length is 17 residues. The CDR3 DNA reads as TGCGCCAGCAGCCAAGAGGTATCGGGAGGAGAGAACAATGAGCAGTTCTTC. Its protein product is CASSQEVSGGENNEQFF.